The text below deals with one T cell receptor (beta chain). The antigen remains unidentified. These data belong to a study of PD-1 blockade in mismatch repair-deficient tumors. Across the whole study: All were previously treated, progressing patients with about 12 mismatch repair-deficient cancer types.

Method: immunoSEQ multiplex PCR; TCRdb's copy keeps in-frame clones and lacks some. The data show tens of thousands of clones, with 65% to 85% seen just once and 6.5% to 9% held by the top ten. Every patient had mismatch repair deficiency by PCR or immunohistochemistry. The TCR-sequenced patients were a few responders to pembrolizumab. General observations from the study: After pembrolizumab, tumor-resident clones rose rapidly, then generally contracted before radiologic responses.

The origin of this receptor is an adult with mismatch repair-deficient cancer. The material was peripheral blood, obtained about 4.5 months after starting pembrolizumab.

CDR3 in amino acids: CATSRVLTGSNAEAFF. The DNA of the CDR3 is TGTGCCACCAGCAGAGTACTGACAGGGTCGAATGCTGAAGCTTTCTTT. The chain carries TRBV15 and TRBJ1-1; the match to TRBD1 covers 7 bases. The CDR3 runs to 16 residues. J gave up 6 bases and V 1 base, and 11 bases lay outside the gene matches. Germline-derived CDR1 and CDR2 are LNHNV and YYDKDF (reference sequence).